The clone carrying this T cell receptor (beta chain) has just one count. This entry belongs to a study of blood T cell repertoires in COVID-19. Background on the study: COVID-19 samples collected from the United States, Italy and Spain covered acute and convalescent phases. T cells, B-cell-depleted T cells, or PBMCs provided the cDNA or gDNA that served as material.

CDR1 is SGHNT, CDR2 YYREEE, per germline (reference sequence). CDR3 length equals 14 residues. Trimming removed 4 bases from V and 1 base from J, with 9 bases in between. Original data processing: Estimates of nucleated cell counts were drawn from the amplification of reference gene primers. Assay used: immunoSEQ multiplex PCR; TCRdb lists only in-frame clones, some missing. That table furnishes V, J and clone size, whereas the DNA furnished D and trimming. The sample lists more than 200,000 clones, 80% to 90% occurring once. V and J are TRBV5-4 and TRBJ2-4; D gene ambiguous. The sample taken for sequencing was peripheral blood. The source is a woman of 80 years or more with COVID-19, enrolled during active disease. CDR3 amino acids: CASSPPEAKNIQYF. In DNA form, the CDR3 reads TGTGCCAGCAGCCCCCCGGAGGCCAAAAACATTCAGTACTTC.